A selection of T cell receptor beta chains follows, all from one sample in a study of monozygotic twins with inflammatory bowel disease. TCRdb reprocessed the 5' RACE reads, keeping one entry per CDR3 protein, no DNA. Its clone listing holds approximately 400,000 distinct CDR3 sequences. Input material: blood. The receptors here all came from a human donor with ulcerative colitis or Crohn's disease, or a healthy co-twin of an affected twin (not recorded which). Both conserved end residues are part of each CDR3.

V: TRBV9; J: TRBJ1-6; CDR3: CASSVGPGQGSYNSPLHF
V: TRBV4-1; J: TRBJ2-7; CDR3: CASSPWFQPHEQYF
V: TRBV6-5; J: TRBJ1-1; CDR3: CASSPGNTFAFF
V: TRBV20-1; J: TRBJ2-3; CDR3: CSARSGTGTDTQYF
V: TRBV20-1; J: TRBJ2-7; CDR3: CSARVLDRSYEQYF
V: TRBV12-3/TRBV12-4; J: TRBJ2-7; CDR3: CASSSGTVSYEQYF
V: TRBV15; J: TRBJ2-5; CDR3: CATSRDLAGGLETQYF
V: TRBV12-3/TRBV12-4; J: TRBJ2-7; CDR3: CASSFGTSGYEQYF
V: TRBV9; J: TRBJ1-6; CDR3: CASRVGNNSPLHF
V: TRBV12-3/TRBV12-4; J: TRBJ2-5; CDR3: CASSLGGTKETQYF
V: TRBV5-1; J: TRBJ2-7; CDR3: CASSGGGTDEQYF
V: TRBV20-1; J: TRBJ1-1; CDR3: CSAPRTEITRRMNTEAFF
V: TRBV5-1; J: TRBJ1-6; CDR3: CASSPFGGTNSPLHF
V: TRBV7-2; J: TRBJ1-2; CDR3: CASSSQVYGYTF
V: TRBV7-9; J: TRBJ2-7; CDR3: CASSISRVSEQYF
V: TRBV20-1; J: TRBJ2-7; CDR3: CSARDRVGLYEQYF
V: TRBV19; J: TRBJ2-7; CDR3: CASSISGDEQYF
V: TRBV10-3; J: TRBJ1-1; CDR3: CAISEQGRETEAFF
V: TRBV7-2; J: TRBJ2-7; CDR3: CASSFGTGGQKNYEQYF
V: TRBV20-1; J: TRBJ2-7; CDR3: CSAMLVGGGSENSYEQYF
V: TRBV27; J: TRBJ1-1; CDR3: CASSLYRSNTEAFF
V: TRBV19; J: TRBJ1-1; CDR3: CASSSTGFPSYTEAFF
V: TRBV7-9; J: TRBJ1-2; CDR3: CASSLARQGRGYTF
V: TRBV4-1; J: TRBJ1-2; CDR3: CASSQDGWGYGYTF
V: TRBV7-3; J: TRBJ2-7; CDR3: CASSLAGGPQGEQYF
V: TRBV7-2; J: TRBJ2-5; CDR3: CASSPNLRGTQYF
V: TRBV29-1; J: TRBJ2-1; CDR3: CSAGGLANINEQFF
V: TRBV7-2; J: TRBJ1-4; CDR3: CASSLRQVGEKLFF
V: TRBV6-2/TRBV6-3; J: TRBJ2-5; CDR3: CASSRSRGGETQYF
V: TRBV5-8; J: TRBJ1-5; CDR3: CASSLTVGGNQPQHF
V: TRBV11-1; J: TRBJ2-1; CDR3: CASSPPTLLAGATNEQFF
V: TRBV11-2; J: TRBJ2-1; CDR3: CASSLGLAGGESYNEQFF
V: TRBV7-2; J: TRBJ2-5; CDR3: CASSLGGTGVETQYF
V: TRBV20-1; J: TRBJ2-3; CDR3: CSAVRTLSTDTQYF
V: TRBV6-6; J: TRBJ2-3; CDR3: CASLGTGGTDTQYF
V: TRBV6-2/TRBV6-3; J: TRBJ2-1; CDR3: CASSYSSLGAGVDEQFF
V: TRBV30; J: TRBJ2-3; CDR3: CAWTMGPLADTQYF
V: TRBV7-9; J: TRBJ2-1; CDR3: CASSRQRDRYNEQFF
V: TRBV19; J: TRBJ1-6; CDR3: CASRSREVSPLHF
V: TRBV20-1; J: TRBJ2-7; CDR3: CSANPTGPYEQYF
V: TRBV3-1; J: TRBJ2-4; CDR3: CASSQRRDLNIQYF
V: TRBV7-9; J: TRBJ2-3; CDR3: CASSLTSRGSDTQYF